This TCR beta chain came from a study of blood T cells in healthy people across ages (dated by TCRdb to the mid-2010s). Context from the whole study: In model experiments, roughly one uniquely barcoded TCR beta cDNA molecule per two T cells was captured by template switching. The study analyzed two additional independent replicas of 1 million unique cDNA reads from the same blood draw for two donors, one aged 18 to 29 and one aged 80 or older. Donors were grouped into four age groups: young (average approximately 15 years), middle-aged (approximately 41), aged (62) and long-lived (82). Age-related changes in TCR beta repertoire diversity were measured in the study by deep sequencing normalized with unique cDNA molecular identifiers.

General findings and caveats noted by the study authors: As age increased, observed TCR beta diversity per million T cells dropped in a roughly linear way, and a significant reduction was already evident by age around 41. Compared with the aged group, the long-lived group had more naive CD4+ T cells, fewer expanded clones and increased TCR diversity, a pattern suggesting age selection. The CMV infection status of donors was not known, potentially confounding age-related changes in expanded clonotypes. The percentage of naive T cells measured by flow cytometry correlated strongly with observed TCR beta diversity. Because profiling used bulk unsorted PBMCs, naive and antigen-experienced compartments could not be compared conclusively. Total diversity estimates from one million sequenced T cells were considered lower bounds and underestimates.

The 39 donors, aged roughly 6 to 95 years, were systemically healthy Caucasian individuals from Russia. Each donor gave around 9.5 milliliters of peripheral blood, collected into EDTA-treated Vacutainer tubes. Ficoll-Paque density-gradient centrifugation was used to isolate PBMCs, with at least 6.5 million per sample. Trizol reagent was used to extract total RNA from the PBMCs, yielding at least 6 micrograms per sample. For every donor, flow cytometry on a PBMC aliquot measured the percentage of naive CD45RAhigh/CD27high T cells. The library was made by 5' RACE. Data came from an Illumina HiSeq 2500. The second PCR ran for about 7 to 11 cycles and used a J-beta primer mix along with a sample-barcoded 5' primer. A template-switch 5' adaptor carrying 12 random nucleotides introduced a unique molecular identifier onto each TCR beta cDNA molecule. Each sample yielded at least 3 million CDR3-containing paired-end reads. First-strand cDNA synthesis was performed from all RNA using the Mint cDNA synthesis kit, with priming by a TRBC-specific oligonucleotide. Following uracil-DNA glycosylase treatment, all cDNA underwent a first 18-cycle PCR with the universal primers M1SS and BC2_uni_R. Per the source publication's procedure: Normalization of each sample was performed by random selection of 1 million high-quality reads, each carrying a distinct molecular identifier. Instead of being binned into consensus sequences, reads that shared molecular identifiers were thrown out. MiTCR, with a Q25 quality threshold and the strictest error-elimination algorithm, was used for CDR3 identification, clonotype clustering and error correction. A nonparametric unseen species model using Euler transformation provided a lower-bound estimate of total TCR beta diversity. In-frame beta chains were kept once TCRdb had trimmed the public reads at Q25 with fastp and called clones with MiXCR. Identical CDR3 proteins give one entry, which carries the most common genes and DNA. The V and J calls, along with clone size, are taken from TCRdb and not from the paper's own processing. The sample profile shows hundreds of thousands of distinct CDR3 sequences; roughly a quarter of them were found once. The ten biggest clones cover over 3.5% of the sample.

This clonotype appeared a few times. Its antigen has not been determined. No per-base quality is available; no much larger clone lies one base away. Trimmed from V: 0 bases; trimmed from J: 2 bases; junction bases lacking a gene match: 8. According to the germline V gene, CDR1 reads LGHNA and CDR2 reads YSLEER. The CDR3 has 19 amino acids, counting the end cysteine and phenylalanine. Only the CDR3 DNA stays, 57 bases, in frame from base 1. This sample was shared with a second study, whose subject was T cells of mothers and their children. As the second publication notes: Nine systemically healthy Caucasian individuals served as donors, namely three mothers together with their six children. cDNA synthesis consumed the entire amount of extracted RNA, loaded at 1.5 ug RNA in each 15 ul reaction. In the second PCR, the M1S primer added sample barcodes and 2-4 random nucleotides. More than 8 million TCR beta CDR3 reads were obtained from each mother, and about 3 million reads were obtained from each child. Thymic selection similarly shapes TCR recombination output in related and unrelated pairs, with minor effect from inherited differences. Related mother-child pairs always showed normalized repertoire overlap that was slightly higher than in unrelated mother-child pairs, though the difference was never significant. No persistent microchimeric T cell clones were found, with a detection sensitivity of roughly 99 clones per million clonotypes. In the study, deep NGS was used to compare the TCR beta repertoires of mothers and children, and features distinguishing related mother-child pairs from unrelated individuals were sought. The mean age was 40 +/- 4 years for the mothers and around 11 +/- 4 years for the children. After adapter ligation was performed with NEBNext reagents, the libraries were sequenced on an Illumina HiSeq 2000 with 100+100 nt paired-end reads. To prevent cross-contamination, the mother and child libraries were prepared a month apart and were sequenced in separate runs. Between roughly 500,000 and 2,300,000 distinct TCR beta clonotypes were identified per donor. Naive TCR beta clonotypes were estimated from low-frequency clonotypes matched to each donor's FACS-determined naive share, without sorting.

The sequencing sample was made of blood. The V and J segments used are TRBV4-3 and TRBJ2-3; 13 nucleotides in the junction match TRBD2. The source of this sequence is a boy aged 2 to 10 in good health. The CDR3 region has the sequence CASSQELAGGQFATDTQYF. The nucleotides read TGCGCCAGCAGCCAAGAACTAGCGGGAGGGCAATTTGCCACAGATACGCAGTATTTT.